These T cell receptor beta chains were read from a single sample in a study of blood T cells in healthy people across ages. MiXCR, applied by TCRdb to the 5' RACE reads, yields one record per CDR3 protein. The data hold roughly 1,000,000 distinct CDR3 sequences, with roughly a quarter observed a single time. Separately, the same data were catalogued under a study of T cells of mothers and their children.

Material for sequencing was blood. The receptors derive from a girl aged 2 to 10 in good health. CDR3s include the opening cysteine and the closing phenylalanine or tryptophan. Fields, in order: J gene, D gene, V gene, CDR3 length, clone size, CDR3 protein, CDR3 DNA. The D gene is left open where the match is weak. Size is omitted from some rows. Given values are once, few, many or a class for expanded clones.

>TRBJ1-6|NA|TRBV7-6|14|NA
CASSPRQINSPLHF
TGTGCCAGCAGCCCCAGACAGATTAATTCACCCCTCCACTTT
>TRBJ2-5|NA|TRBV15|13|few
CATGHGLQETQCF
TGTGCCACCGGCCACGGACTCCAAGAGACCCAGTGCTTC
>TRBJ1-4|TRBD1|TRBV12-3/TRBV12-4|15|NA
CASSLETGVREKLFF
TGTGCCAGCAGTTTGGAAACAGGGGTGCGGGAAAAACTGTTTTTT
>TRBJ2-1|TRBD2|TRBV5-1|15|few
CACSLKLAALNGQFF
TGCGCCTGTTCTCTGAAACTAGCGGCTTTAAATGGGCAGTTCTTC
>TRBJ2-7|NA|TRBV18|13|few
CASSAGRSYEQYF
TGTGCCAGCTCAGCGGGACGGTCCTACGAGCAGTACTTC
>TRBJ2-7|TRBD1|TRBV9|14|few
CASSSHRGWGEQYF
TGTGCCAGCAGCTCACACAGGGGATGGGGCGAGCAGTACTTC
>TRBJ2-5|NA|TRBV7-3|14|few
CASSPTRDGKTQYF
TGTGCCAGCAGTCCCACGAGGGACGGGAAGACCCAGTACTTC
>TRBJ2-5|NA|TRBV12-3/TRBV12-4|14|NA
CASSLYGREETQYF
TGTGCCAGCAGTTTGTATGGGCGGGAAGAGACCCAGTACTTC
>TRBJ1-2|NA|TRBV6-5|14|NA
CASSDRARVEGYTF
TGTGCCAGCAGTGACCGAGCCAGGGTTGAGGGCTACACCTTC
>TRBJ2-6|TRBD1|TRBV5-8|18|few
CASTRDSPNPSGANVLTF
TGTGCCAGCACCAGGGACAGCCCCAATCCCTCTGGGGCCAACGTCCTGACTTTC
>TRBJ2-1|TRBD2|TRBV12-3/TRBV12-4|17|NA
CASSSPSGRFAYNEQFF
TGTGCCAGCAGTTCTCCTAGCGGGAGATTTGCCTACAATGAGCAGTTCTTC
>TRBJ2-1|NA|TRBV27|14|few
CASSLEGGINEQFF
TGTGCCAGCAGTTTAGAGGGGGGGATTAATGAGCAGTTCTTC
>TRBJ1-1|NA|TRBV28|14|few
CASKVTGINTEAFF
TGTGCCAGCAAGGTCACAGGGATTAACACTGAAGCTTTCTTT
>TRBJ2-5|TRBD2|TRBV25-1|13|many
CASRLAGQETQYF
TGTGCCAGCAGATTAGCGGGACAAGAGACCCAGTACTTC
>TRBJ1-6|NA|TRBV6-1|15|NA
CASPPPGGSQSPLHF
TGTGCCAGCCCTCCTCCGGGGGGCAGCCAATCACCCCTCCACTTT
>TRBJ2-5|NA|TRBV4-1|15|NA
CASSPLYQGQETQYF
TGCGCCAGCAGCCCGTTATATCAGGGACAAGAGACCCAGTACTTC
>TRBJ2-7|TRBD2|TRBV20-1|18|NA
CSARPPDRWGAGDYEQYF
TGCAGTGCTAGACCCCCCGACCGGTGGGGTGCGGGAGACTACGAGCAGTACTTC
>TRBJ2-5|TRBD2|TRBV18|16|NA
CASSPGTSGNQETQYF
TGTGCCAGCTCACCCGGGACTAGCGGGAACCAAGAGACCCAGTACTTC
>TRBJ2-3|TRBD2|TRBV7-9|17|NA
CASSSPGLPLSSGTQYF
TGTGCCAGCAGCTCACCGGGACTACCCCTGAGTTCCGGTACGCAGTATTTT
>TRBJ2-5|TRBD1|TRBV12-3/TRBV12-4|14|NA
CASKPGQGRETQYF
TGTGCCAGCAAACCTGGACAGGGAAGAGAGACTCAGTACTTC
>TRBJ2-7|NA|TRBV5-6|15|few
CASSLDGRGSWHQYF
TGTGCCAGCAGCTTGGATGGAAGGGGGTCTTGGCATCAGTACTTC
>TRBJ1-1|NA|TRBV25-1|16|NA
CATEGPIRRGNTEAFF
TGTGCCACCGAGGGGCCCATCCGGAGGGGGAACACTGAAGCTTTCTTT
>TRBJ2-3|NA|TRBV28|15|NA
CASSLEPANPDTQYF
TGTGCCAGCAGTTTAGAACCAGCTAATCCAGATACGCAGTATTTT
>TRBJ1-5|NA|TRBV20-1|11|few
CSARGGQPRHF
TGCAGTGCTAGAGGGGGTCAGCCCCGGCATTTT